Each of the 17 T cell receptor beta chains below was sequenced from the same sample in a study of cytomegalovirus exposure and HLA in healthy donors. PCR involved 60 Vbeta and 13 Jbeta primers. TCRdb keeps only in-frame clones here, not all; method: immunoSEQ multiplex PCR. The sample comprises under 250,000 clones, 70% to 90% of which are singletons, and about 2.5% rests with the top ten. The source material was PBMCs. These receptors originate from a woman aged 50 to 60 in good health and CMV-seronegative.

This chain uses TRBV28 with TRBJ1-5; 8 bases are a match to TRBD1. The junction had 8 bases not matched to a gene; V was cut back by 7 bases and J by 6 bases. Germline loops: CDR1 MDHEN, CDR2 SYDVKM. The CDR3 totals 14 residues. The CDR3 loop reads CASTRGLLIQPQHF. The CDR3 DNA reads as TGTGCCAGCACCAGGGGGCTCTTGATTCAGCCCCAGCATTTT.

The chain joins TRBV18 to TRBJ2-7; 8 bases are shared with TRBD1. Germline-derived CDR1 and CDR2 are KGHSH and LQKENI. V trimming: 3 bases; J trimming: 5 bases; junction bases outside the gene matches: 3. This CDR3 contains 13 residues. The CDR3 loop reads CASSPGQGNEQYF. The CDR3 DNA reads TGTGCCAGCTCACCTGGACAGGGTAACGAGCAGTACTTC. The complete variable domain, with remaining parts taken from reference TRBV18 and TRBJ2-7, reads NAGVMQNPRHLVRRRGQEARLRCSPMKGHSHVYWYRQLPEEGLKFMVYLQKENIIDESGMPKERFSAEFPKEGPSILRIQQVVRGDSAAYFCASSPGQGNEQYFGPGTRLTVT.

To note about this clone: Other DNA sequences in this specimen translate into the identical CDR3. The chain employs TRBV9 and TRBJ2-7, with 9 bases that match TRBD2. J was trimmed by 2 bases and V by 0 bases; bases with no gene match: 3. The length of the CDR3 is 15 residues. In germline, CDR1 is SGDLS, CDR2 YYNGEE. CDR3 coding DNA: TGTGCCAGCAGCGTAGGGTCTAGCGGGACCTACGAGCAGTACTTC. It specifies CASSVGSSGTYEQYF.

The chain is built from TRBV18 and TRBJ1-1; the match to TRBD1 covers 7 bases. The CDR3 has 15 amino acids. Looked up from germline, CDR1 is KGHSH and CDR2 is LQKENI. V lost 3 bases and J lost 3; bases outside the gene matches: 7. This chain's CDR3 is CASSPRQGIDTEAFF. CDR3 coding DNA: TGTGCCAGCTCACCTAGACAGGGCATCGACACTGAAGCTTTCTTT.

This chain uses TRBV6-5 with TRBJ1-5, with D possibly being TRBD1 (6 bases). There are 15 residues in the CDR3. In germline, CDR1 is MNHEY, CDR2 SVGAGI. Trimming removed 2 bases from V and 0 bases from J, with 8 bases in between. The CDR3 region is CASSYDRYSNQPQHF. As DNA, the CDR3 is TGTGCCAGCAGTTACGACAGGTATAGCAATCAGCCCCAGCATTTT.

This clone was counted only a few times. The chain carries TRBV7-6 and TRBJ1-5; 7 nucleotides match TRBD1. J gave up 4 bases and V 2 bases, and 5 bases lay outside the gene matches. Germline CDR1 SGHVS, CDR2 FNYEAQ. The length of the CDR3 is 15 residues. The CDR3 here is CASSLRQGENQPQHF. In nucleotides, the CDR3 is TGTGCCAGCAGCTTAAGACAGGGCGAGAATCAGCCCCAGCATTTT.

V and J are TRBV4-1 and TRBJ2-1; 8 bases line up with TRBD2. CDR1 is MGHRA and CDR2 is YSYEKL in the germline V gene. CDR3 length: 15 residues. Losses at the gene ends were 6 bases for V and 7 bases for J; bases not matched to a gene: 11. The CDR3 region has the DNA TGCGCCAGCAGTCCCGGGACTAGATTCGGGAATGAGCAGTTCTTC. Encoded protein: CASSPGTRFGNEQFF.

This clone occurred once. J is TRBJ1-6 and V is TRBV29-1; 11 bases match TRBD1. V lost 8 bases and J lost 8; bases outside the gene matches: 5. The CDR3 covers 13 residues. The germline V gene encodes CDR1 SQVTM and CDR2 ANQGSEA. The CDR3 loop reads CSFRTGGDSPLHF. The CDR3 nucleotides read TGCAGCTTCCGGACAGGGGGCGATTCACCCCTCCACTTT.

This clone has only one observation. V gene TRBV6-5 combines with J gene TRBJ2-7; TRBD2 matches at 9 bases. CDR1 is MNHEY and CDR2 is SVGAGI in the germline V gene. Unmatched junction bases numbered 9, after V lost 7 bases and J lost 5 bases. The CDR3 loop spans 14 amino acids. This CDR3 reads CASKGGRAVNEQYF. In DNA form, the CDR3 reads TGTGCCAGCAAGGGCGGGAGGGCCGTCAACGAGCAGTACTTC.

The chain links TRBV6-1 to TRBJ2-3; TRBD2 might be the D (6 bases). CDR1 is MNHNS, CDR2 SASEGT, per germline. V dropped 10 bases and J dropped 0 bases, with 11 bases sitting between them. This CDR3 has 13 residues. CDR3 sequence reads: CATGSRSTDTQYF. The CDR3 DNA sequence: TGTGCCACCGGGAGTCGGAGCACAGATACGCAGTATTTT.

This chain joins TRBV4-1 and TRBJ2-3; 10 nucleotides align to TRBD1. The CDR3 length is 17 residues. Germline lookup yields CDR1 MGHRA and CDR2 YSYEKL. The trim removed 1 base at V and 5 bases at J, leaving 9 bases unmatched. CDR3 residues: CASSQGPPGTGEDTQYF. CDR3 nucleotides: TGCGCCAGCAGCCAAGGTCCTCCCGGGACAGGGGAAGATACGCAGTATTTT.

Only one count was recorded for this clone. The V gene is TRBV19, the J gene TRBJ1-5, with 10 bases fitting TRBD1. CDR3 length: 16 residues. With V trimmed by 7 bases and J by 2 bases, 8 bases remained unmatched. Germline V gene data show CDR1 as LNHDA and CDR2 as SQIVND (reference sequence). In nucleotides, the CDR3 is TGTGCCAGTATCACCCCAGGGACAGGGGGCAATCAGCCCCAGCATTTT. Translated: CASITPGTGGNQPQHF.

The V call is TRBV2, the J call TRBJ2-2; unclear D gene. The CDR3 length is 15 residues. The V gene's germline CDR1 is SNHLY and CDR2 FYNNEI. Trimming pared 6 bases from V and 3 bases from J, leaving 14 bases between. CDR3 loop: CASRLGQLHTGELFF. The CDR3, as DNA: TGTGCCAGCAGACTGGGCCAACTTCACACCGGGGAGCTGTTTTTT.

The V gene is TRBV7-6, the J gene TRBJ1-1; D remains unclear. CDR1 and CDR2 from the germline V gene are SGHVS and FNYEAQ. Between the trimmed V and J ends, which lost 1 base and 0 bases, there was a span of 12 bases. The CDR3 contains 16 residues. CDR3 region: CASSLGASPMNTEAFF. CDR3 DNA: TGTGCCAGCAGCTTAGGTGCCAGTCCAATGAACACTGAAGCTTTCTTT. Using reference TRBV7-6 and TRBJ1-1 for the parts outside the CDR3, the full variable domain is GAGVSQSPRYKVTKRGQDVALRCDPISGHVSLYWYRQALGQGPEFLTYFNYEAQQDKSGLPNDRFSAERPEGSISTLTIQRTEQRDSAMYRCASSLGASPMNTEAFFGQGTRLTVV.

CDR3 in amino acids: CAWRREGLTGELFF. For the CDR3, the DNA is TGTGCCTGGAGGCGGGAGGGCCTCACCGGGGAGCTGTTTTTT. V and J are TRBV30 and TRBJ2-2, with TRBD2 matching 9 bases. J lost 4 bases, V lost 3 bases, and 3 bases had no gene match. The CDR3 has 14 amino acids. Germline values: CDR1 GTSNPN, CDR2 SVGIG (reference sequence).

The chain recombines TRBV15 with TRBJ2-2; no firm D call. Trimming stripped 5 bases from V and 4 bases from J, with 11 bases between. The germline V gene encodes CDR1 LNHNV and CDR2 YYDKDF (reference sequence). CDR3 length: 14 amino acids. CDR3 sequence (DNA): TGTGCCACCAGCCCTACCCAGGTCACCGGGGAGCTGTTTTTT. Residues: CATSPTQVTGELFF.

The rearrangement uses TRBV28 and TRBJ2-3; 10 bases are shared with TRBD2. The CDR3 sequence is 17 residues long. The trim removed 0 bases at V and 2 bases at J, leaving 5 bases unmatched. Looked up from germline, CDR1 is MDHEN and CDR2 is SYDVKM. CDR3 DNA: TGTGCCAGCAGTTTATGGGCTAGCGGGGGATCCACAGATACGCAGTATTTT. This sequence encodes CASSLWASGGSTDTQYF.